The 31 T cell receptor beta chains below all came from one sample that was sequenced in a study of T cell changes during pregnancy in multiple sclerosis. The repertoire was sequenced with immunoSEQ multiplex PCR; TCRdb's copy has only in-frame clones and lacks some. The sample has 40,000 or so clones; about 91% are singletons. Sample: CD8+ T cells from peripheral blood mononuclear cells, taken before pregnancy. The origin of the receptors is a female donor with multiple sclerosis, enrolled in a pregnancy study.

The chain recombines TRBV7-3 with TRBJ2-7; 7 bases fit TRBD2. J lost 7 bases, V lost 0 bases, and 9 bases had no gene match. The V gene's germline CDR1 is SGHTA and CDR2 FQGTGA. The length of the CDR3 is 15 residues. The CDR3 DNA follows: TGTGCCAGCAGCTTAACGGGCTCGGGGGGTGATGAGCAGTACTTC. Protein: CASSLTGSGGDEQYF.

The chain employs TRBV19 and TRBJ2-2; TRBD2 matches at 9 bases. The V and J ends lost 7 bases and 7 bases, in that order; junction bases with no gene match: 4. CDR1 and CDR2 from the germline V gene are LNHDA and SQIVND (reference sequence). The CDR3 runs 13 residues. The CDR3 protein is CASIASGDGELFF. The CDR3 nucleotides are TGTGCCAGTATCGCTAGCGGGGACGGGGAGCTGTTTTTT.

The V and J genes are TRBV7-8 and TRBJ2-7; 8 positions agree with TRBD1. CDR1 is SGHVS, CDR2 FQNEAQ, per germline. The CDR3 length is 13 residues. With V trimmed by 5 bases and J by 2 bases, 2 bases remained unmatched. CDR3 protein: CASSPDRAYEQYF. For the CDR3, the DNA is TGTGCCAGCAGCCCGGACAGGGCCTACGAGCAGTACTTC.

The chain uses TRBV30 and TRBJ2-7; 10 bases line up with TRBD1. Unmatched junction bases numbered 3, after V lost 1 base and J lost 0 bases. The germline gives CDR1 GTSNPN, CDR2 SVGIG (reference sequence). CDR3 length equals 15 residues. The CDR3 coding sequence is TGTGCCTGGAGTGGACGGACAGGGGGCTCCTACGAGCAGTACTTC. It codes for CAWSGRTGGSYEQYF.

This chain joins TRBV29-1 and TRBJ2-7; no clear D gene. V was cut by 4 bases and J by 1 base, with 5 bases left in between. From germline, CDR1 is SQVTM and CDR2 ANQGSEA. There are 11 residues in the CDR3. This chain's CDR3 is CSVAGSYEQYF. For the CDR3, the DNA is TGCAGCGTTGCAGGTTCCTACGAGCAGTACTTC.

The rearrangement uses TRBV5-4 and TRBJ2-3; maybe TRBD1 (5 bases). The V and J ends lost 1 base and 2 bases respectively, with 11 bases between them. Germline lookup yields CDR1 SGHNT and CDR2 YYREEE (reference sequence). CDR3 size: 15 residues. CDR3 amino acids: CASSLSGYPTDTQYF. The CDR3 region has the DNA TGTGCCAGCAGCTTGTCAGGGTATCCCACAGATACGCAGTATTTT.

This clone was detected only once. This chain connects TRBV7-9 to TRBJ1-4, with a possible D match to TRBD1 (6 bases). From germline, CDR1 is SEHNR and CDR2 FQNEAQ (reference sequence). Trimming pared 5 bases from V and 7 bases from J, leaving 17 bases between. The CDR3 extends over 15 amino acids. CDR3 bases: TGTGCCAGCAGCGACGTACAGGGCGGCATTGAAAAACTGTTTTTT. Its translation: CASSDVQGGIEKLFF.

In DNA form, the CDR3 reads TGCGCCAGCAGCTTGGACTATGGAGGGGGGGCAGGCTACGAGCAGTACTTC. Its protein is CASSLDYGGGAGYEQYF. This chain links TRBV5-1 with TRBJ2-5; D possibly corresponds to TRBD2 (7 bases). Near its end, the DNA agrees better with TRBJ2-7, so the J call may be wrong. The CDR3 runs 17 residues. CDR1 SGHRS and CDR2 YFSETQ come from the germline V gene.

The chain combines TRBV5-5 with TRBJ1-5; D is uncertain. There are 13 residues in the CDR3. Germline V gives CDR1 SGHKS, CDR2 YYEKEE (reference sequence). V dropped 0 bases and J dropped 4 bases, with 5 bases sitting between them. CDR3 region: CASSLGENQPQHF. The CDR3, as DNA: TGTGCCAGCAGCTTGGGAGAAAATCAGCCCCAGCATTTT.

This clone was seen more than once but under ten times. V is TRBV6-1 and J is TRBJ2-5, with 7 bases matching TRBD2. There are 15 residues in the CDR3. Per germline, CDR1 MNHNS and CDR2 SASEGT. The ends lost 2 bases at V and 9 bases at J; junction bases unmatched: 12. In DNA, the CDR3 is TGTGCCAGCAGTGAATCGGCGGGAGCCCCTGGGGCCCAGTACTTC. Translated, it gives CASSESAGAPGAQYF.

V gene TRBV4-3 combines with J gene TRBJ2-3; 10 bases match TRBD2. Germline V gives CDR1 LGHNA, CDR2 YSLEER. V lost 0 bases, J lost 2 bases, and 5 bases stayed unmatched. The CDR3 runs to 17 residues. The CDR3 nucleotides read TGCGCCAGCAGCCAAGATCATACTAGCGGGACCACAGATACGCAGTATTTT. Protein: CASSQDHTSGTTDTQYF.

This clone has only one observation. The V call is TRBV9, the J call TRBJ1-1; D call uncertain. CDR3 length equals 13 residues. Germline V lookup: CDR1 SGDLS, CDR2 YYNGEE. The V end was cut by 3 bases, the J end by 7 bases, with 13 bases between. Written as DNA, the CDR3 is TGTGCCAGCAGCGCCTCAGGAAGCTATGAAGCTTTCTTT. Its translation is CASSASGSYEAFF.

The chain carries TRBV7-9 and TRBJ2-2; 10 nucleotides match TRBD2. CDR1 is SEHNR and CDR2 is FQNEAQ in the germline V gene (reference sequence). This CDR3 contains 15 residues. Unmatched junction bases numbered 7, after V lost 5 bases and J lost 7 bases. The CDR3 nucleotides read TGTGCCAGCAGCCCTAGCGGGAGTTTGAACGGGGAGCTGTTTTTT. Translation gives CASSPSGSLNGELFF.

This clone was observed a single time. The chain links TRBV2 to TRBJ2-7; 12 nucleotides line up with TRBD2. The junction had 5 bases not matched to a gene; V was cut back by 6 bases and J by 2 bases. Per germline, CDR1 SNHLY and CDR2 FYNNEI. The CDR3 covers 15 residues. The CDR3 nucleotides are TGTGCCAGCAGCGATCGACTAGCGGGGGCCTACGAGCAGTACTTC. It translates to CASSDRLAGAYEQYF. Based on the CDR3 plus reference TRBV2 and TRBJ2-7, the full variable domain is EPEVTQTPSHQVTQMGQEVILRCVPISNHLYFYWYRQILGQKVEFLVSFYNNEISEKSEIFDDQFSVERPDGSNFTLKIRSTKLEDSAMYFCASSDRLAGAYEQYFGPGTRLTVT.

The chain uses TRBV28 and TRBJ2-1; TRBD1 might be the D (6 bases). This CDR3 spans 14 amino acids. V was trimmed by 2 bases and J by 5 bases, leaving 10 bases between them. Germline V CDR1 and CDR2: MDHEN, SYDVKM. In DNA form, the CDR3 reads TGTGCCAGCAGTTTAAGGGGGTACGACAATGAGCAGTTCTTC. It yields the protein CASSLRGYDNEQFF.

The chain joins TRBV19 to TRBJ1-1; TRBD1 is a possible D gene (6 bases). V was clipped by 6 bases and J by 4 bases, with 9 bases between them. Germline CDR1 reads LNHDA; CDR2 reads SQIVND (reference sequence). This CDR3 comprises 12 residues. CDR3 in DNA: TGTGCCAGTAGAGGGGGATTCACTGAAGCTTTCTTT. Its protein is CASRGGFTEAFF.

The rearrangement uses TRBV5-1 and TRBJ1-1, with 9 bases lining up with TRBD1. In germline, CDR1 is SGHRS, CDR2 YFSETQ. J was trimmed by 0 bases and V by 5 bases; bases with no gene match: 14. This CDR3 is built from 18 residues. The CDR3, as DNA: TGCGCCAGCAGGGTTGATCCGGGACAGGGTCACATGAACACTGAAGCTTTCTTT. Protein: CASRVDPGQGHMNTEAFF.

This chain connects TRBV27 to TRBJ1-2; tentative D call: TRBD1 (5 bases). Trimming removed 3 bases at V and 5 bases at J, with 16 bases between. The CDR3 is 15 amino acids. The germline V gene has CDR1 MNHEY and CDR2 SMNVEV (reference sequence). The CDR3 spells CASSLGGGGYYGYTF. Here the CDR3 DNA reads TGTGCCAGCAGTTTGGGCGGGGGTGGGTATTATGGCTACACCTTC.

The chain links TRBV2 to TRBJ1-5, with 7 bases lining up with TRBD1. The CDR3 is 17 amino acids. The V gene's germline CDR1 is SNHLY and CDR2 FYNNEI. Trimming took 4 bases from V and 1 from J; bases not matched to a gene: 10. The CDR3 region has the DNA TGTGCCAGCAGTGGGAGGGTAGGGGGCTCAAGCAATCAGCCCCAGCATTTT. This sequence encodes CASSGRVGGSSNQPQHF.

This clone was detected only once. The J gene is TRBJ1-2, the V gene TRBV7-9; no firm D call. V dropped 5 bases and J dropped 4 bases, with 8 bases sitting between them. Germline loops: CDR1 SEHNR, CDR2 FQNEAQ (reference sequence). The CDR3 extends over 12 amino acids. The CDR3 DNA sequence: TGTGCCAGCAGCGGCAGAAGCTATGGCTACACCTTC. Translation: CASSGRSYGYTF.

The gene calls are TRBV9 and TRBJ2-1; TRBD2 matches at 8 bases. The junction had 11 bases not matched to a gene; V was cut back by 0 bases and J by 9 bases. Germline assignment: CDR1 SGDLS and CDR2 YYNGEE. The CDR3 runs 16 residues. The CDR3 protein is CASSVEGGTSYFEQFF. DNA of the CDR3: TGTGCCAGCAGCGTAGAAGGCGGGACTAGTTATTTTGAGCAGTTCTTC.

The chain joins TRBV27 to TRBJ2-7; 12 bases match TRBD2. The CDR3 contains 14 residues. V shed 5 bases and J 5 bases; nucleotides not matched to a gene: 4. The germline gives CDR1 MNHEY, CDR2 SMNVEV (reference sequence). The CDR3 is CASSQLAGGNEQYF. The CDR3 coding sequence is TGTGCCAGCAGTCAACTAGCGGGAGGTAACGAGCAGTACTTC.

The CDR3 here is CASSYSPGYNSPLHF. The CDR3 nucleotides are TGTGCCAGCAGTTACTCCCCAGGCTATAATTCACCCCTCCACTTT. The J gene is TRBJ1-6, the V gene TRBV6-5; D gene uncertain. The germline V gene encodes CDR1 MNHEY and CDR2 SVGAGI. V lost 0 bases and J lost 3, with 6 bases in between. This CDR3 has 15 residues.

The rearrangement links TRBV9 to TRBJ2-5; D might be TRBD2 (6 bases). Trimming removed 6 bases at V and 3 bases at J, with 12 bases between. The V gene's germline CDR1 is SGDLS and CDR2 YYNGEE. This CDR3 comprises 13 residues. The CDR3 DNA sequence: TGTGCCAGCAACCTCGGCGGGGAAGAGACCCAGTACTTC. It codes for CASNLGGEETQYF.

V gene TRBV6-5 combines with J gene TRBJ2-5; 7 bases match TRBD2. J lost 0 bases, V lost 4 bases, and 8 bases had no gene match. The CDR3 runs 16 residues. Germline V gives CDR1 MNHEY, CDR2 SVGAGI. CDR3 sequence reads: CASSLDSGDYQETQYF. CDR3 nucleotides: TGTGCCAGCAGTTTAGACAGCGGGGATTACCAAGAGACCCAGTACTTC.

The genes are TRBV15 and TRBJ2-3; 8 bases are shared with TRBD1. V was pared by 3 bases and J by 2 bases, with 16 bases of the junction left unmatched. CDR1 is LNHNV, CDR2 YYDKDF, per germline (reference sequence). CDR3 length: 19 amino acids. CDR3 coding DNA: TGTGCCACCAGCAGCACCCGGGACAGGACCCGACCCCTCACAGATACGCAGTATTTT. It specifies CATSSTRDRTRPLTDTQYF.

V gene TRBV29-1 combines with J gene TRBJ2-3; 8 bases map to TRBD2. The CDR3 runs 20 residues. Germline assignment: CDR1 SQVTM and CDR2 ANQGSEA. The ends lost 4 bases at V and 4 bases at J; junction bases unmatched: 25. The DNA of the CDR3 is TGCAGCGTTGGCGCTCGCAAGCCGGGGGTGAAGCCGGGGGGGGCAGATACGCAGTATTTT. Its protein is CSVGARKPGVKPGGADTQYF.

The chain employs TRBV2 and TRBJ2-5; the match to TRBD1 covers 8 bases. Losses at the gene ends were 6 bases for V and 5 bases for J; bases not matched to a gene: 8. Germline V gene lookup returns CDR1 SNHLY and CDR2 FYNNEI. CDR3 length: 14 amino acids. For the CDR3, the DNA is TGTGCCAGCAGCAAGACAGGGGCTACCGAGACCCAGTACTTC. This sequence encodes CASSKTGATETQYF.

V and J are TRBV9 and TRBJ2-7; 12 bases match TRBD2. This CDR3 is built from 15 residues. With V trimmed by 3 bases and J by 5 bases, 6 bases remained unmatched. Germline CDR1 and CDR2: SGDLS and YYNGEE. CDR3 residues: CASSARTSGMNEQYF. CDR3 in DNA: TGTGCCAGCAGCGCCCGGACTAGCGGGATGAACGAGCAGTACTTC.

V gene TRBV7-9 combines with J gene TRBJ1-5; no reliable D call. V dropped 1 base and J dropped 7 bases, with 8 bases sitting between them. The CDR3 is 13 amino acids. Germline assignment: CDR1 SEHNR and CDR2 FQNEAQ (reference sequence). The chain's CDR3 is CASSLEEAQPQHF. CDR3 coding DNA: TGTGCCAGCAGCTTAGAAGAGGCACAGCCCCAGCATTTT.

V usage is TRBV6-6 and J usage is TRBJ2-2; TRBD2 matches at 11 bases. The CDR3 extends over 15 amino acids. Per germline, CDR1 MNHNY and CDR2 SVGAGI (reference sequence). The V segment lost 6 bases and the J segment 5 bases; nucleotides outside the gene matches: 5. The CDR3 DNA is TGTGCCAGCAGCTCAACTAGCGGGAGTACCGGGGAGCTGTTTTTT. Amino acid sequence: CASSSTSGSTGELFF.